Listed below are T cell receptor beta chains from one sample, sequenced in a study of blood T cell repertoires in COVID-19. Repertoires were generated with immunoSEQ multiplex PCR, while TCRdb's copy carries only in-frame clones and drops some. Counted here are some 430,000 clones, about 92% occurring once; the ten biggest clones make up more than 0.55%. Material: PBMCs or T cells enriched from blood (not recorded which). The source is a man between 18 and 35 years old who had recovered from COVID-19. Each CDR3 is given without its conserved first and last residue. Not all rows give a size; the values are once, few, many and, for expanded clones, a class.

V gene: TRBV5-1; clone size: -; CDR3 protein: ASSIQGAGEAF
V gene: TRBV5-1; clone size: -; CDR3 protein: ASSRRQGVAGELF
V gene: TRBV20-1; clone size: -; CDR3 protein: SASDPGLPTYEQY
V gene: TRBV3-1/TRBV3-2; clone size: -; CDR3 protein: ASSPQRYTQY
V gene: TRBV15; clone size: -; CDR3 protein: ATSRSPTGSSYNEQF
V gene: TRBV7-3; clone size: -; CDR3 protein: ASSIQGDSYNEQF
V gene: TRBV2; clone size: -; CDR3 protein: ASGGKGRNSNQPQH
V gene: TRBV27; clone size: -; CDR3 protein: ASSLSPGQGYGYT
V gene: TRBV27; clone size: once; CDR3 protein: ASSSALGGSGYNEQF
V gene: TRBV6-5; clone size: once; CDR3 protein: ASSVTDGPLH
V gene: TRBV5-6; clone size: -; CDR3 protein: ASSLDREGHRSGYT
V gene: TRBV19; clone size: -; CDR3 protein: ASSFRVSVRTEAF
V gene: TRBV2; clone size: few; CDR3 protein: ASSGLPYEQY
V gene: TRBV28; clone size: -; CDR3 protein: ASSGWTSGTDTQY
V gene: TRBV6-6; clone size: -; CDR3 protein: ASSYETSGGPEQF
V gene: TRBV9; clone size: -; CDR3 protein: ASSAETGVSPLH
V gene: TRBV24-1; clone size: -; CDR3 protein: ATITGGLYGYT
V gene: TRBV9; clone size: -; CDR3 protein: ASSVGGSNQPQH
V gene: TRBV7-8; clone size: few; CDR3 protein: ASRPYSVGQRLAGDPDTQY
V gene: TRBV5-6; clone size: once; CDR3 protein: ASSLRTGPKNTEAF
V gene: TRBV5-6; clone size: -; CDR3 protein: ASSSDRGLNNSPLH
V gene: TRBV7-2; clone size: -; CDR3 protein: ASSLSRGSYNEQF
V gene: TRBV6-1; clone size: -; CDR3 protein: ASSEAQGSGNTIY
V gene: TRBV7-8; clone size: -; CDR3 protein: ASSSNRGGSSGANVLT
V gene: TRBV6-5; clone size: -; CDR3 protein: ASNDMGQPNTEAF
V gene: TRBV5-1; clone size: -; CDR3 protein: ASSSTGETEAF
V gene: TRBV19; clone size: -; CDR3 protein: ASSLGLAYNEQF
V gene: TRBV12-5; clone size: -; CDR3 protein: ASGLVGGAYEQY
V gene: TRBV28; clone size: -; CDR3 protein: ASSLGKGGGQY
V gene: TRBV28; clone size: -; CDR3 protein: ASSFDPRGRRTEAF
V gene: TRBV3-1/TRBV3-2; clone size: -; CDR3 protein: ASSPGKGLAAHNEQF
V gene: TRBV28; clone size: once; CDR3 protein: ASSLLTGQGNSPLH
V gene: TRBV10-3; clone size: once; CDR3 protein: AISREFMNTEAF
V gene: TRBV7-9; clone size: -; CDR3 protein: ASSLTQGTNEKLF
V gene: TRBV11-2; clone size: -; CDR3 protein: ASSDRTGYGYT
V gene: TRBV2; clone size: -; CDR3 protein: ATRTAEFAYEQY
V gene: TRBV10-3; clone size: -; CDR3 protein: AISESVDQPQH
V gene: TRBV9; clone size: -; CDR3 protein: ASSVSREGTGELF
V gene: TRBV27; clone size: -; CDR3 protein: ASSLRFTDTEAF
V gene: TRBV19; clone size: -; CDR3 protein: ASRDRGVTEAF
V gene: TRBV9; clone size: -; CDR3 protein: ASSATSGRIGELF
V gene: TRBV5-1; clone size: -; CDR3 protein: ASMGVGKREGKKRVTGELF
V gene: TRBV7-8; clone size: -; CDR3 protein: ASSLSAENTEAF